The entry that follows covers one T cell receptor (beta chain) sequence. No antigen is known for it. The data originate from a study of T-cell reconstitution after alpha-beta-depleted transplantation in children. Study-wide points: Reportedly, only several hundred clones from non-depleted graft cells drove alpha-beta T-cell counts at about two months.

J gave up 3 bases and V 10 bases, and 16 bases lay outside the gene matches. The CDR3 contains 17 residues. During its preparation, the TCRbeta library received unique molecular identifiers. In TCRdb, the PCR reads were re-called with MiXCR into one record per CDR3 protein. The data contain about 870,000 distinct CDR3 sequences, 15% to 20% of them singletons. The gene calls are TRBV12-3 or TRBV12-4 and TRBJ1-3; 9 bases align to TRBD1. The sequence was collected from a male patient under 18 who had a stem cell transplant for acute lymphoblastic leukemia, so the T cells may come from the graft donor. The material sequenced was PBMCs, mostly from graft donor cells, taken 360 days after TCRalphabeta/CD19-depleted stem cell transplant. CDR3 region: CAKRKMGQGTFGNTIYF. Here the CDR3 DNA reads TGTGCCAAGAGGAAGATGGGACAGGGAACCTTTGGAAACACCATATATTTT.